Listed here are 23 T cell receptor beta chains from one sample, sequenced in a study of T cells after yellow fever vaccination. A single record per CDR3 protein comes from TCRdb applying MiXCR to the 5' RACE reads. In the table there are around 250,000 distinct CDR3 sequences, 6.9% of which are singletons. The starting material was CD4+ T cells sorted from PBMCs, obtained 15 days after the yellow fever booster vaccination. The receptors were sampled from a young man who received the YFV17D yellow fever vaccine.

This chain links TRBV18 with TRBJ2-1; D tentatively fits TRBD1 or TRBD2 (5 bases each). This CDR3 comprises 13 residues. V was clipped by 3 bases and J by 7 bases, with 10 bases between them. The germline V gene encodes CDR1 KGHSH and CDR2 LQKENI. The CDR3 is CASSPGTRNEQFF. The DNA of the CDR3 is TGTGCCAGCTCACCTGGGACGCGTAATGAGCAGTTCTTC.

This clonotype was seen at least ten times. This sequence joins TRBV5-1 and TRBJ2-1, with 12 bases that match TRBD2. This CDR3 is 18 amino acids long. V lost 0 bases, J lost 0 bases, and 4 bases stayed unmatched. Germline CDR1 SGHRS, CDR2 YFSETQ. The DNA of the CDR3 is TGCGCCAGCAGCTTGGCAGGACTAGCGGGAAGCTCCTACAATGAGCAGTTCTTC. Amino acids: CASSLAGLAGSSYNEQFF.

A few counts support this clonotype. The chain carries TRBV4-3 and TRBJ2-7; no clear D gene. Trimming pared 0 bases from V and 1 base from J, leaving 10 bases between. This CDR3 is 15 amino acids long. CDR1 and CDR2 from the germline V gene are LGHNA and YSLEER. CDR3 sequence (DNA): TGCGCCAGCAGCCAAGAACTCCCAGGTTCCTACGAGCAGTACTTC. Its translation: CASSQELPGSYEQYF.

The chain is built from TRBV7-8 and TRBJ2-5; 10 nucleotides match TRBD2. Germline V lookup: CDR1 SGHVS, CDR2 FQNEAQ. The CDR3 covers 16 residues. V trimming: 1 base; J trimming: 2 bases; junction bases outside the gene matches: 4. CDR3 bases: TGTGCCAGCAGCTTAGGAGCGGGAGGGATACAAGAGACCCAGTACTTC. Translation gives CASSLGAGGIQETQYF.

This clonotype occurred a few times. The chain recombines TRBV7-3 with TRBJ2-7; perhaps TRBD2 as D (5 bases). The V end lost 0 bases, the J end lost 3 bases, and 12 bases lay between the germline ends. In germline, CDR1 is SGHTA, CDR2 FQGTGA. CDR3 length: 15 amino acids. CDR3 bases: TGTGCCAGCAGCTTAACGGGAGTTGGCCACTACGAGCAGTACTTC. This codes for CASSLTGVGHYEQYF.

This clonotype showed up just a few times. This sequence joins TRBV11-2 and TRBJ2-2; D unclear. The V gene lost 2 bases and the J gene lost 9 bases, with 7 bases spanning the gap. The CDR3 sequence is 12 residues long. CDR1 is SGHAT, CDR2 FQNNGV, per germline. The CDR3 region has the DNA TGTGCCAGCAGCTTAACGGGCTGGGAGCTGTTTTTT. Translating it yields CASSLTGWELFF.

The rearrangement uses TRBV10-3 and TRBJ2-7; D remains ambiguous. The germline CDR1 and CDR2 sequences are ENHRY and SYGVKD. V lost 0 bases and J 9 bases, leaving 21 bases between the germline ends. This CDR3 region has 16 residues. The CDR3 reads CAISESRNSRAGAQYF. The CDR3 region has the DNA TGTGCCATCAGTGAGTCGAGGAACTCCCGGGCAGGTGCGCAGTACTTC.

This clonotype showed up just a few times. The chain is built from TRBV9 and TRBJ1-1; TRBD1 is a possible D gene (5 bases). V was clipped by 4 bases and J by 1 base, with 17 bases between them. CDR1 is SGDLS and CDR2 is YYNGEE in the germline V gene. The CDR3 spans 16 residues. CDR3 sequence reads: CASSWGDGATNTEAFF. CDR3 bases: TGTGCCAGCAGCTGGGGGGACGGGGCGACGAACACTGAAGCTTTCTTT.

This clonotype has ten or more counts. The chain uses TRBV10-1 and TRBJ2-5; D not certain. The CDR3 runs to 14 residues. V lost 2 bases to trimming and J lost 5 bases, with 12 bases between them. Germline assignment: CDR1 WNHNN and CDR2 SYGVQD (reference sequence). CDR3 nucleotide sequence: TGCGCCAGCAGTGAGACGGTCAACCGCGAGACCCAGTACTTC. Residues: CASSETVNRETQYF.

The chain combines TRBV7-2 with TRBJ2-5, with D possibly being TRBD1 or TRBD2 (6 bases each). The CDR3 runs to 15 residues. CDR1 SGHTA and CDR2 FQGNSA come from the germline V gene. Trimming pared 4 bases from V and 5 bases from J, leaving 17 bases between. The CDR3 sequence is CASSWSSLGGETQYF. DNA of the CDR3: TGTGCCAGCAGCTGGTCGTCCCTGGGGGGCGAGACCCAGTACTTC.

This clonotype was counted a single time. J is TRBJ2-5 and V is TRBV12-3 or TRBV12-4; no clear D gene. CDR3 length: 11 amino acids. V gave up 5 bases and J gave up 7 bases, with 8 bases separating them. In nucleotides, the CDR3 is TGTGCCAGCAGTAAAAGATCGACCCAGTACTTC. Translation gives CASSKRSTQYF.

This chain links TRBV9 with TRBJ1-1; perhaps TRBD1 as D (6 bases). V lost 4 bases, J lost 0 bases, and 19 bases lay in between. The CDR3 is 17 residues long. Per germline, CDR1 SGDLS and CDR2 YYNGEE. The CDR3 DNA reads as TGTGCCAGCAGCCAAAGGGCGGACAGAGGTTTGAACACTGAAGCTTTCTTT. It yields the protein CASSQRADRGLNTEAFF.

This clonotype was seen ten or more times. The V call is TRBV20-1, the J call TRBJ1-5, with D perhaps TRBD1 (6 bases). The germline CDR1 and CDR2 sequences are DFQATT and SNEGSKA (reference sequence). This CDR3 contains 15 residues. Trimming shortened V by 1 base and J by 0 bases, and 10 bases separated the two germline ends. The CDR3 DNA reads as TGCAGTGCTAGAGTGGGACACATTAGCAATCAGCCCCAGCATTTT. Translating gives CSARVGHISNQPQHF.

The CDR3 protein is CSATGTSGLSTDTQYF. The CDR3 DNA reads as TGCAGTGCCACGGGGACTAGCGGTCTTAGCACAGATACGCAGTATTTT. The chain joins TRBV20-1 to TRBJ2-3; 11 bases are shared with TRBD2. This CDR3 is 16 amino acids long. Per germline, CDR1 DFQATT and CDR2 SNEGSKA (reference sequence). V was clipped by 6 bases and J by 0 bases; unmatched bases: 8.

This clonotype occurred many times. A junction boundary mismatches the germline segment, possibly from a read error. In nucleotides, the CDR3 is TGTGCCAGCAGCTTAGACTACACCACATATACGCAGTATTTT. Encoded protein: CASSLDYTTYTQYF. This chain joins TRBV7-9 and TRBJ2-3; no firm D call. Looked up from germline, CDR1 is SEHNR and CDR2 is FQNEAQ (reference sequence). There are 14 residues in the CDR3.

This clonotype was counted many times. J is TRBJ2-1 and V is TRBV14; D is ambiguous. The CDR3 spans 13 residues. Germline V lookup: CDR1 SGHDN, CDR2 FVKESK. V lost 0 bases and J lost 5, with 5 bases in between. The CDR3 nucleotides read TGTGCCAGCAGCCAAGATTTCCACAATGAGCAGTTCTTC. Protein product: CASSQDFHNEQFF. The entire variable domain, with the rest obtained from reference TRBV14 and TRBJ2-1, is as follows: EAGVTQFPSHSVIEKGQTVTLRCDPISGHDNLYWYRRVMGKEIKFLLHFVKESKQDESGMPNNRFLAERTGGTYSTLKVQPAELEDSGVYFCASSQDFHNEQFFGPGTRLTVL.

This clonotype was seen a few times. V is TRBV27 and J is TRBJ1-1, with D perhaps matching TRBD1 (5 bases). V lost 2 bases to trimming and J lost 0 bases, with 10 bases between them. The germline V gene encodes CDR1 MNHEY and CDR2 SMNVEV (reference sequence). The CDR3 runs 15 residues. This CDR3 is CASSLRRGMNTEAFF. Here the CDR3 DNA reads TGTGCCAGCAGTTTACGTCGGGGGATGAACACTGAAGCTTTCTTT.

This clonotype was seen only a few times. The CDR3 DNA follows: TGTGCCAGCAGGGGTAACAGCTTGAACACTGAAGCTTTCTTT. Translating gives CASRGNSLNTEAFF. The J gene is TRBJ1-1, the V gene TRBV12-3 or TRBV12-4, with D uncertain. The CDR3 totals 14 residues. The ends were cut back, 6 bases at V and 0 bases at J, with 11 bases in the middle.

This clonotype came up a few times. The V call is TRBV2, the J call TRBJ2-1, with D unresolved. Per germline, CDR1 SNHLY and CDR2 FYNNEI. The CDR3 is 16 amino acids. The V and J ends lost 1 base and 5 bases respectively, with 15 bases between them. The CDR3 reads CASSEVGHPKNNEQFF. CDR3 nucleotides: TGTGCCAGCAGTGAAGTCGGCCACCCAAAAAACAATGAGCAGTTCTTC.

This clonotype was seen many times. The chain uses TRBV27 and TRBJ2-4; 12 bases line up with TRBD2. Germline V gene data show CDR1 as MNHEY and CDR2 as SMNVEV (reference sequence). With V trimmed by 3 bases and J by 5 bases, 5 bases remained unmatched. CDR3 length equals 16 residues. The CDR3 nucleotides are TGTGCCAGCAGTTTGGGGCTAGCGGGGGGGGAAAACATTCAGTACTTC. Its protein is CASSLGLAGGENIQYF.

Only a few counts were recorded for this clonotype. V usage is TRBV29-1 and J usage is TRBJ2-7; a weak D match, TRBD2 (5 bases). This CDR3 region has 17 residues. Trimming shortened V by 0 bases and J by 2 bases, and 20 bases separated the two germline ends. The germline V gene has CDR1 SQVTM and CDR2 ANQGSEA. CDR3 DNA: TGCAGCGTTGAAGAATGGAAGAGCGAGGGCGCTGCCTACGAGCAGTACTTC. This codes for CSVEEWKSEGAAYEQYF.

The rearrangement uses TRBV24-1 and TRBJ2-1, with TRBD2 matching 7 bases. This CDR3 is built from 13 residues. V shed 6 bases, J shed 9 bases, and the junction held 7 bases outside the gene matches. CDR1 and CDR2 from the germline V gene are KGHDR and SFDVKD. CDR3 coding DNA: TGTGCCACCAGTCCCCCCAGCGGGGCTGAGCAGTTCTTC. Translated, it gives CATSPPSGAEQFF.

This chain connects TRBV9 to TRBJ2-1, with 9 bases fitting TRBD2. The CDR3 is 14 amino acids. Trimming took 3 bases from V and 9 from J; bases not matched to a gene: 7. Germline V gene lookup returns CDR1 SGDLS and CDR2 YYNGEE. The CDR3 is CASSEAGGNIEQFF. CDR3 DNA: TGTGCCAGCAGCGAGGCGGGAGGGAATATTGAGCAGTTCTTC.